The following is a T cell receptor beta chain sequence with its context. Its cognate antigen is unknown. This CDR3 comprises 17 residues. From germline, CDR1 is SGHTA and CDR2 FQGNSA. V lost 5 bases to trimming and J lost 6 bases, with 23 bases between them. The whole isolated RNA underwent reverse transcription, so sequencing captured expressed TCRB transcripts. Naive, central memory and regulatory T cell samples produced a mean of roughly 3.9 million reads. The repertoire was sequenced with immunoSEQ multiplex PCR; TCRdb's copy has only in-frame clones and lacks some. Found here are hundreds of thousands of clones, roughly 15% of them singletons; the top ten hold around 0.026%. These data come from a study of beta chain features in type 1 diabetes. Study results and limitations: The naive, central memory and Treg TCRB repertoires showed an apparent similarity that was greater among patients than among healthy donors.

The source of this sequence is a woman aged 40 to 49 in good health. What was sequenced was naive CD4+ T cells from blood. The genes are TRBV7-2 and TRBJ2-1, with TRBD1 as a possible D gene (5 bases). DNA of the CDR3: TGTGCCAGCAGCGAGCACAGGACCCACTCCCCCCGCAATGAGCAGTTCTTC. Its translation is CASSEHRTHSPRNEQFF.